This T cell receptor (beta chain) is from a study of siplizumab effects on memory and regulatory T cells. Study-level results: The naive T cell population seemed more diverse than memory cells and seemed a major contributor to the alloresponse.

The CDR3 totals 13 residues. Germline V gene lookup returns CDR1 SGHTA and CDR2 FQGNSA. V shed 3 bases and J shed 6 bases, with 11 bases lying between them. Of note for this clone: What it binds is unknown.

Around 9.1 x 10^4 TCR templates per sample were assayed. Assay: immunoSEQ multiplex PCR; the TCRdb copy retains only in-frame clones and omits some. This table has fewer than 120,000 clones, more than 90% appearing once. This clonotype originated in a human donor in good health. Material: CD4+ T cells sorted from blood. V is TRBV7-2 and J is TRBJ1-1; D gene ambiguous. The CDR3 DNA sequence: TGTGCCAGCAGCTTCTACATTTCCGCTGAAGCTTTCTTT. Translation gives CASSFYISAEAFF.